The next 32 T cell receptor beta chains were all read from a single sample in a study of T cell responses to AZD1222 COVID-19 vaccine. The method was immunoSEQ multiplex PCR; TCRdb's version includes in-frame clones alone and lacks a portion of them. The table has around 72,000 clones, 65% to 90% seen once. The input for sequencing was peripheral blood, taken on day 0 of AZD1222 vaccination. The source of these receptors is an adult in good health.

This chain links TRBV5-4 with TRBJ2-3; TRBD2 matches 14 bases. The junction had 9 bases not matched to a gene; V was cut back by 4 bases and J by 5 bases. The CDR3 runs to 17 residues. Germline V gene lookup returns CDR1 SGHNT and CDR2 YYREEE (reference sequence). CDR3 region: CASSPLRTSGGLDTQYF. For the CDR3, the DNA is TGTGCCAGCAGCCCCCTTCGGACTAGCGGGGGGTTAGATACGCAGTATTTT.

This clone has only a few counts. This chain links TRBV7-2 with TRBJ2-3; D remains unclear. The CDR3 is made up of 14 amino acids. From germline, CDR1 is SGHTA and CDR2 FQGNSA. Trimming cost V 8 bases and J 0 bases, with 12 bases left between them. As DNA, the CDR3 is TGTGCCAGCCAGGTACAAGTTAGCACAGATACGCAGTATTTT. It is translated as CASQVQVSTDTQYF. Filled out from reference TRBV7-2 and TRBJ2-3, the complete variable domain reads GAGVSQSPSNKVTEKGKDVELRCDPISGHTALYWYRQSLGQGLEFLIYFQGNSAPDKSGLPSDRFSAERTGGSVSTLTIQRTQQEDSAVYLCASQVQVSTDTQYFGPGTRLTVL.

The chain recombines TRBV4-2 with TRBJ2-3; TRBD2 agrees at 14 bases. The J segment lost 4 bases and the V segment lost 4 bases, leaving 10 bases of the junction unmatched. Germline values: CDR1 LGHNA, CDR2 YNFKEQ. The CDR3 loop spans 18 amino acids. In DNA, the CDR3 is TGTGCCAGCAGCCCGAGCCGGACTAGCGGGGGGCGGCCAGATACGCAGTATTTT. Translation: CASSPSRTSGGRPDTQYF.

The chain carries TRBV5-1 and TRBJ2-2; weak D call: TRBD1 (5 bases). Germline V CDR1 and CDR2: SGHRS, YFSETQ. V was cut by 9 bases and J by 0 bases, with 9 bases left in between. The length of the CDR3 is 13 residues. The CDR3 reads CATPTANTGELFF. The CDR3 nucleotides are TGCGCCACCCCGACAGCGAACACCGGGGAGCTGTTTTTT. The full variable domain, completed using reference TRBV5-1 and TRBJ2-2, is KAGVTQTPRYLIKTRGQQVTLSCSPISGHRSVSWYQQTPGQGLQFLFEYFSETQRNKGNFPGRFSGRQFSNSRSEMNVSTLELGDSALYLCATPTANTGELFFGEGSRLTVL.

As DNA, the CDR3 is TGTGCCGGTAGCGGGGGGGTCCCGCCAGATACGCAGTATTTT. It codes for CAGSGGVPPDTQYF. The chain employs TRBV30 and TRBJ2-3; 11 nucleotides match TRBD2. The CDR3 is made up of 14 amino acids. The V segment lost 8 bases and the J segment 4 bases; nucleotides outside the gene matches: 8. Germline V gene data show CDR1 as GTSNPN and CDR2 as SVGIG (reference sequence).

This clone occurred a few times. The chain uses TRBV24-1 and TRBJ2-7; 8 bases agree with TRBD1. Germline V lookup: CDR1 KGHDR, CDR2 SFDVKD. V lost 4 bases, J lost 4 bases, and 23 bases stayed unmatched. The CDR3 has 20 residues. CDR3 in DNA: TGTGCCACCAGTGACTCTAACTTCCAAGGACAGGGAGGATCGGAGTACGAGCAGTACTTC. Translation gives CATSDSNFQGQGGSEYEQYF.

The gene calls are TRBV7-2 and TRBJ2-7; TRBD1 is a possible D gene (6 bases). V lost 1 base, J lost 1 base, and 11 bases lay in between. Germline assignment: CDR1 SGHTA and CDR2 FQGNSA. CDR3 length: 15 amino acids. This CDR3 is CASSLVQGSSYEQYF. The CDR3 coding sequence is TGTGCCAGCAGCTTAGTACAGGGCTCATCCTACGAGCAGTACTTC.

This clone turned up a few times. CDR3 DNA: TGTGCCAGCAGCGTAACACGATACTCCTACGAGCAGTACTTC. The encoded protein is CASSVTRYSYEQYF. The chain joins TRBV2 to TRBJ2-7; D is unresolved. Per germline, CDR1 SNHLY and CDR2 FYNNEI. Trimming shortened V by 6 bases and J by 0 bases, and 12 bases separated the two germline ends. This CDR3 spans 14 amino acids.

The chain joins TRBV7-9 to TRBJ1-4; D is unclear. Per germline, CDR1 SEHNR and CDR2 FQNEAQ (reference sequence). Trimming took 7 bases from V and 8 from J, leaving 11 bases between them. The CDR3 sequence is 12 residues long. The CDR3, as DNA: TGTGCCAGCACCCACGGACGCGAAAAACTGTTTTTT. Amino acid sequence: CASTHGREKLFF.

J is TRBJ1-5 and V is TRBV2; D is ambiguous. The ends were cut back, 2 bases at V and 6 bases at J, with 8 bases in the middle. CDR3 length: 13 residues. Germline CDR1 and CDR2: SNHLY and FYNNEI. As DNA, the CDR3 is TGTGCCAGCAGTGAACTCGGCCGTCAGCCCCAGCATTTT. Protein sequence: CASSELGRQPQHF.

The table lists this clone with a few counts. V usage is TRBV9 and J usage is TRBJ1-2; no reliable D call. This CDR3 comprises 17 residues. Germline-derived CDR1 and CDR2 are SGDLS and YYNGEE. The germline V and J ends were trimmed by 4 bases and 0 bases, with 19 bases remaining between them. This CDR3 is CASSPRSDSGTNYGYTF. CDR3 in DNA: TGTGCCAGCAGCCCCCGGTCGGACTCGGGCACTAACTATGGCTACACCTTC.

The chain employs TRBV6-5 and TRBJ1-2, with D possibly being TRBD1 (6 bases). V lost 6 bases, J lost 3 bases, and 14 bases lay in between. This CDR3 is 14 amino acids long. Germline-derived CDR1 and CDR2 are MNHEY and SVGAGI. The CDR3 nucleotides read TGTGCCAGCAGAGCACCCGGGACACACTATGGCTACACCTTC. Translation: CASRAPGTHYGYTF.

The chain employs TRBV11-3 and TRBJ1-2; D is ambiguous. There are 13 residues in the CDR3. Germline-derived CDR1 and CDR2 are SGHNT and YENEEA. V was trimmed by 3 bases and J by 2 bases, leaving 7 bases between them. The CDR3 reads CASSFQDNYGYTF. DNA of the CDR3: TGTGCCAGCAGCTTCCAGGACAACTATGGCTACACCTTC.

CDR3 loop: CASSPKAGVQYF. For the CDR3, the DNA is TGCGCCAGCAGCCCAAAGGCAGGGGTGCAGTACTTC. This chain uses TRBV4-1 with TRBJ2-7; maybe TRBD1 (6 bases). This CDR3 comprises 12 residues. The V gene's germline CDR1 is MGHRA and CDR2 YSYEKL. Trimming took off 4 bases at V and 9 bases at J, with 13 bases between the two ends.

This rearrangement joins TRBV30 to TRBJ1-1; the D gene is possibly TRBD1 (6 bases). The CDR3 contains 10 residues. Germline V gene lookup returns CDR1 GTSNPN and CDR2 SVGIG (reference sequence). The V end was cut by 6 bases, the J end by 10 bases, with 12 bases between. Here the CDR3 reads CACPTGPAFF. CDR3 coding DNA: TGTGCCTGTCCTACAGGGCCAGCTTTCTTT.

The chain joins TRBV19 to TRBJ2-7; D is perhaps TRBD1 (6 bases). The CDR3 loop spans 13 amino acids. V lost 3 bases and J lost 4, with 10 bases in between. Germline V gene lookup returns CDR1 LNHDA and CDR2 SQIVND (reference sequence). The CDR3 sequence is CASSIGTPYEQYF. CDR3 sequence (DNA): TGTGCCAGTAGTATTGGGACACCATACGAGCAGTACTTC.

The chain uses TRBV13 and TRBJ1-2; 8 bases match TRBD1. The CDR3 contains 13 residues. The germline V gene encodes CDR1 PRHDT and CDR2 FYEKMQ (reference sequence). The V gene end was trimmed by 6 bases and the J gene end by 4 bases; junction bases not matched to a gene: 4. The CDR3 bases are TGTGCCAGCAGTTCGGACAGGGTCTATGGCTACACCTTC. The encoded protein is CASSSDRVYGYTF.

The V call is TRBV18, the J call TRBJ2-2, with unresolved D. The germline V gene has CDR1 KGHSH and CDR2 LQKENI. V was pared by 3 bases and J by 0 bases, with 5 bases between. This CDR3 is built from 14 residues. CDR3 nucleotide sequence: TGTGCCAGCTCACCCGGCGCGAACACCGGGGAGCTGTTTTTT. As protein: CASSPGANTGELFF.

This chain links TRBV19 with TRBJ1-4, with a weak D call TRBD1 (6 bases). Germline CDR1 is LNHDA and CDR2 is SQIVND (reference sequence). The CDR3 length is 13 residues. V gave up 6 bases and J gave up 6 bases, with 11 bases separating them. CDR3 sequence: CASRQGRYEKLFF. As DNA, the CDR3 is TGTGCCAGTAGGCAGGGGAGATATGAAAAACTGTTTTTT.

The chain uses TRBV4-3 and TRBJ1-4; 7 nucleotides line up with TRBD1. Germline trimming cut 1 base from V and 2 bases from J; bases unmatched to any gene: 4. Germline values: CDR1 LGHNA, CDR2 YSLEER. The CDR3 runs 16 residues. CDR3 in amino acids: CASSQVTGITNEKLFF. The CDR3 coding sequence is TGCGCCAGCAGCCAAGTGACAGGGATCACTAATGAAAAACTGTTTTTT.

The rearrangement uses TRBV7-2 and TRBJ2-5; D is ambiguous. The germline CDR1 and CDR2 sequences are SGHTA and FQGNSA. There are 15 residues in the CDR3. The V end lost 5 bases, the J end lost 1 base, and 14 bases lay between the germline ends. The CDR3 is CASSLLGWGQETQYF. The CDR3 coding sequence is TGTGCCAGCAGCCTTCTAGGGTGGGGCCAAGAGACCCAGTACTTC.

This chain joins TRBV24-1 and TRBJ2-3; D is ambiguous. CDR3 size: 11 residues. Germline V gene lookup returns CDR1 KGHDR and CDR2 SFDVKD. Trimming removed 6 bases from V and 4 bases from J, with 4 bases in between. CDR3 sequence reads: CATSRADTQYF. DNA for the CDR3: TGTGCCACCAGTCGTGCAGATACGCAGTATTTT.

This sequence joins TRBV2 and TRBJ1-4, with no clear D. The CDR3 contains 15 residues. The germline V gene has CDR1 SNHLY and CDR2 FYNNEI. V was shortened by 6 bases and J by 0 bases, with 11 bases between the two germline ends. CDR3 coding DNA: TGTGCCAGCAGATCGGACGGTGCAACTAATGAAAAACTGTTTTTT. Protein product: CASRSDGATNEKLFF.

This clone has more than one count but fewer than ten. This rearrangement joins TRBV19 to TRBJ2-7, with TRBD1 matching 7 bases. This CDR3 is 16 amino acids long. Trimming cost V 6 bases and J 2 bases; bases outside gene matches: 13. Germline V gene lookup returns CDR1 LNHDA and CDR2 SQIVND (reference sequence). CDR3 protein: CASSSTGTTSAYEQYF. The CDR3 DNA follows: TGTGCCAGTAGCTCGACAGGGACCACCTCGGCCTACGAGCAGTACTTC.

For the CDR3, the DNA is TGTGCCAGCAGCTTATATGGCGGGCCGGGTGGCTACACCTTC. This encodes CASSLYGGPGGYTF. The chain has TRBV13 and TRBJ1-2, with no clear D. V dropped 2 bases and J dropped 7 bases, with 14 bases sitting between them. Germline V lookup: CDR1 PRHDT, CDR2 FYEKMQ (reference sequence). This CDR3 spans 14 amino acids.

This clone was seen a handful of times. The V call is TRBV5-1, the J call TRBJ1-1; D remains unclear. Trimming cost V 0 bases and J 0 bases, with 9 bases left between them. Germline CDR1 is SGHRS and CDR2 is YFSETQ. This CDR3 region has 15 residues. For the CDR3, the DNA is TGCGCCAGCAGCTTGGGCGGGCAGCTGAACACTGAAGCTTTCTTT. As protein: CASSLGGQLNTEAFF. Variable domain in full (rest from reference TRBV5-1 and TRBJ1-1): KAGVTQTPRYLIKTRGQQVTLSCSPISGHRSVSWYQQTPGQGLQFLFEYFSETQRNKGNFPGRFSGRQFSNSRSEMNVSTLELGDSALYLCASSLGGQLNTEAFFGQGTRLTVV.

This chain connects TRBV19 to TRBJ2-4; D possibly corresponds to TRBD1 (7 bases). Between the trimmed V and J ends, which lost 6 bases and 10 bases, there was a span of 25 bases. This CDR3 has 16 residues. Germline CDR1 and CDR2: LNHDA and SQIVND (reference sequence). The CDR3 here is CASRPRETGSVPIQYF. The CDR3 region has the DNA TGTGCCAGTAGACCTCGGGAGACAGGGTCGGTGCCTATTCAGTACTTC.

The V gene is TRBV19, the J gene TRBJ2-5, with TRBD1 matching over 11 bases. The germline gives CDR1 LNHDA, CDR2 SQIVND (reference sequence). V was clipped by 1 base and J by 5 bases; unmatched bases: 3. The CDR3 totals 15 residues. The CDR3 coding sequence is TGTGCCAGTAGTATAGGGACAGGGGGCTTCGAGACCCAGTACTTC. Its protein is CASSIGTGGFETQYF.

This clone was picked up one time. The chain couples TRBV27 to TRBJ2-1; 8 positions match TRBD2. With V trimmed by 5 bases and J by 4 bases, 4 bases remained unmatched. Germline CDR1 and CDR2: MNHEY and SMNVEV (reference sequence). CDR3 length: 14 amino acids. The CDR3, as DNA: TGTGCCAGCAGTATACCGGGGGGGTACAATGAGCAGTTCTTC. This encodes CASSIPGGYNEQFF.

The table lists this clone with a count of one. The rearrangement joins TRBV28 to TRBJ2-2, with D maybe TRBD2 (5 bases). V shed 6 bases and J shed 0 bases, with 8 bases lying between them. The CDR3 consists of 14 residues. Germline V lookup: CDR1 MDHEN, CDR2 SYDVKM. The CDR3 reads CASRPGTNTGELFF. CDR3 nucleotides: TGTGCCAGCAGGCCCGGGACGAACACCGGGGAGCTGTTTTTT.

The chain employs TRBV2 and TRBJ2-5, with 8 nucleotides matching TRBD1. The V segment lost 8 bases and the J segment 2 bases; nucleotides outside the gene matches: 4. Germline CDR1 SNHLY, CDR2 FYNNEI. The CDR3 loop spans 13 amino acids. The CDR3 loop is CASHRDRQETQYF. As DNA, the CDR3 is TGTGCCAGCCACCGGGACAGGCAAGAGACCCAGTACTTC.

The V gene is TRBV4-3, the J gene TRBJ1-2; 9 bases agree with TRBD1. Per germline, CDR1 LGHNA and CDR2 YSLEER. This CDR3 has 14 amino acids. V shed 3 bases and J 8 bases; nucleotides not matched to a gene: 7. The CDR3 is CASSQSGTGQGYTF. As DNA, the CDR3 is TGCGCCAGCAGCCAGTCCGGGACAGGGCAAGGCTACACCTTC.